This T cell receptor (beta chain) is drawn from a study of monozygotic twins with inflammatory bowel disease. The template switching step added UMIs that contained a 6-nucleotide sample barcode. No DNA is given; TCRdb re-called the 5' RACE reads and lists each CDR3 protein once. The sample data list about 450,000 distinct CDR3 sequences. The V gene's germline CDR1 is MNHEY and CDR2 SVGEGT. The CDR3 extends over 13 amino acids. J is TRBJ2-1 and V is TRBV6-2 or TRBV6-3; absent DNA, TCRdb's TRBD2 call cannot be checked. The sequenced sample was blood. This receptor was taken from a human donor with ulcerative colitis or Crohn's disease, or a healthy co-twin of an affected twin (not recorded which). CDR3 region: CASSYLAGLPPFF.